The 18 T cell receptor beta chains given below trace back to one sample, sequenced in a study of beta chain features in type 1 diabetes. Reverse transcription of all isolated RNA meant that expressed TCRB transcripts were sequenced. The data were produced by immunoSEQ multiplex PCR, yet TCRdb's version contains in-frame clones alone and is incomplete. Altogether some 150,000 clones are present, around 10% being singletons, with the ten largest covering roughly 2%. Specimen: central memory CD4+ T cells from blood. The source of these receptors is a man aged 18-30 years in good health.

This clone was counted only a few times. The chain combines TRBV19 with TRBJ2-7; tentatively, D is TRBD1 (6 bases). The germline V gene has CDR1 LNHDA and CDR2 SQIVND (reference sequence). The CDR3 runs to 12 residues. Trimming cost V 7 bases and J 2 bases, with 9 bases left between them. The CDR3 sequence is CASNTGTYEQYF. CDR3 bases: TGTGCCAGTAATACAGGGACCTACGAGCAGTACTTC.

The CDR3: CASSPQAVELFF. The CDR3, as DNA: TGTGCCAGCAGCCCACAGGCCGTGGAGCTGTTTTTT. The chain has TRBV7-9 and TRBJ2-2, with a weak D call TRBD1 (5 bases). CDR3 size: 12 residues. Germline assignment: CDR1 SEHNR and CDR2 FQNEAQ (reference sequence). The V and J ends lost 5 bases and 10 bases respectively, with 11 bases between them.

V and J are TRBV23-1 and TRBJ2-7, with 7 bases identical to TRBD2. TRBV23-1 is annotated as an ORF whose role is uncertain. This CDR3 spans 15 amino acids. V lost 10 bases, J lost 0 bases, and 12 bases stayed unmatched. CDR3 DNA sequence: TGCGCCACCTCGTCCCGGGGGGAGGCCTCCTACGAGCAGTACTTC. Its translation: CATSSRGEASYEQYF.

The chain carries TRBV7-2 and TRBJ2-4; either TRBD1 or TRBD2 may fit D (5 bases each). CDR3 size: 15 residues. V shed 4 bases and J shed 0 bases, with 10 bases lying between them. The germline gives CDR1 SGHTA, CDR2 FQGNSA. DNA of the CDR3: TGTGCCAGCAGCTGGGTTGGGGGAGCCAAAAACATTCAGTACTTC. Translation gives CASSWVGGAKNIQYF.

The CDR3 region has the DNA TGTGCCAGCAGCTTATCCCTAGCGGGTAGCACAGATACGCAGTATTTT. Translating gives CASSLSLAGSTDTQYF. The chain carries TRBV7-9 and TRBJ2-3, with TRBD2 matching over 8 bases. The junction had 4 bases not matched to a gene; V was cut back by 2 bases and J by 0 bases. Germline values: CDR1 SEHNR, CDR2 FQNEAQ (reference sequence). The CDR3 length is 16 residues.

This CDR3 is CASSLRLAGDNEQFF. CDR3 sequence (DNA): TGCGCCAGCAGCTTGCGGCTAGCGGGGGACAATGAGCAGTTCTTC. The genes are TRBV5-1 and TRBJ2-1; TRBD2 matches 10 bases. The CDR3 is made up of 15 amino acids. Germline V gene data show CDR1 as SGHRS and CDR2 as YFSETQ. V gave up 1 base and J gave up 5 bases; unmatched junction bases: 3. Variable domain in full (rest from reference TRBV5-1 and TRBJ2-1): KAGVTQTPRYLIKTRGQQVTLSCSPISGHRSVSWYQQTPGQGLQFLFEYFSETQRNKGNFPGRFSGRQFSNSRSEMNVSTLELGDSALYLCASSLRLAGDNEQFFGPGTRLTVL.

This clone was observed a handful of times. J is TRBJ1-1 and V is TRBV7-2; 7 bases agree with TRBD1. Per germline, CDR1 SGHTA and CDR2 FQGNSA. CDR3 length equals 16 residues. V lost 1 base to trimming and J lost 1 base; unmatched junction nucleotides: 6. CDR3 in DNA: TGTGCCAGCAGCTTAGGCAGGGGGGCCGGGAACACTGAAGCTTTCTTT. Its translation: CASSLGRGAGNTEAFF.

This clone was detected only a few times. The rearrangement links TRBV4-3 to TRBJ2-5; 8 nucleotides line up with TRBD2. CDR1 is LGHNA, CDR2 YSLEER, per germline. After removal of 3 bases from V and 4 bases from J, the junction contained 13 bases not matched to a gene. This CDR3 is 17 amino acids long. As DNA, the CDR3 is TGCGCCAGCAGCCAGGGCGTCGGCGGGAGGAGTGGAGAGACCCAGTACTTC. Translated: CASSQGVGGRSGETQYF.

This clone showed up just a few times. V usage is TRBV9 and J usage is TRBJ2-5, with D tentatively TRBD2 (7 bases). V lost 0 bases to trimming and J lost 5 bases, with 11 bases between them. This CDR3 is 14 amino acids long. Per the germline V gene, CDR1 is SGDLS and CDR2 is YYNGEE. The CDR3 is CASSVGRGAETQYF. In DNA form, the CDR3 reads TGTGCCAGCAGCGTAGGCCGGGGGGCGGAGACCCAGTACTTC.

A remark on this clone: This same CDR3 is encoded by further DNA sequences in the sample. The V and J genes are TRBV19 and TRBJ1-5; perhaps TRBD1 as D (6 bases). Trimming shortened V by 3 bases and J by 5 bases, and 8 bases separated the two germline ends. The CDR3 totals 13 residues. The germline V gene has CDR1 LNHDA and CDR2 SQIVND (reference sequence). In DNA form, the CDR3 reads TGTGCCAGTAGTATTAACAGGGATCAGCCCCAGCATTTT. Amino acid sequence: CASSINRDQPQHF.

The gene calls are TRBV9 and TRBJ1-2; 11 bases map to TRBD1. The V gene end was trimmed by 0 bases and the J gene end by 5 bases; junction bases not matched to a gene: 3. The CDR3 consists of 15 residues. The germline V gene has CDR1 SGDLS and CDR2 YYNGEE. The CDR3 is CASSVVGQGAYGYTF. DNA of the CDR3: TGTGCCAGCAGCGTAGTAGGACAGGGGGCTTATGGCTACACCTTC. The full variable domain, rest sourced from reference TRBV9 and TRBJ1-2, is DSGVTQTPKHLITATGQRVTLRCSPRSGDLSVYWYQQSLDQGLQFLIQYYNGEERAKGNILERFSAQQFPDLHSELNLSSLELGDSALYFCASSVVGQGAYGYTFGSGTRLTVV.

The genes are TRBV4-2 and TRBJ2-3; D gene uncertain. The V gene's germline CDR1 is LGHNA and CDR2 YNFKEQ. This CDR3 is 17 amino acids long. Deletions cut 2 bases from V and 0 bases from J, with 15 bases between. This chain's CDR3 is CASSQLGWAESTDTQYF. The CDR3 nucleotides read TGTGCCAGCAGCCAATTAGGATGGGCGGAGAGCACAGATACGCAGTATTTT.

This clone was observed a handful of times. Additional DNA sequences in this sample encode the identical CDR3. CDR3: CASSPGRGYEQYF. The CDR3 DNA is TGTGCCAGCAGCCCAGGTCGGGGCTACGAGCAGTACTTC. The chain employs TRBV7-2 and TRBJ2-7, with D perhaps matching TRBD2 (5 bases). This CDR3 has 13 amino acids. V lost 5 bases, J lost 3 bases, and 11 bases lay in between. Germline V gene lookup returns CDR1 SGHTA and CDR2 FQGNSA.

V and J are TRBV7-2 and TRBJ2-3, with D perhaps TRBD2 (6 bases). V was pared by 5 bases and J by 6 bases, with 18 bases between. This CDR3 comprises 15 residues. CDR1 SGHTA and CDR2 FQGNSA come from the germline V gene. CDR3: CASSPGLGVGDTQYF. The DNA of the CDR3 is TGTGCCAGCAGCCCGGGACTTGGGGTGGGTGATACGCAGTATTTT.

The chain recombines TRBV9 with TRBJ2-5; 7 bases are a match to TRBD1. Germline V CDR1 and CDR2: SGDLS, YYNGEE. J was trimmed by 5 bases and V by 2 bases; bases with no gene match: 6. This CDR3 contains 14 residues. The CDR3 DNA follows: TGTGCCAGCAGCGTCAACAGGGGTAGGGAGACCCAGTACTTC. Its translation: CASSVNRGRETQYF. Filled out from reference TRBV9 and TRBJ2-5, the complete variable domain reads DSGVTQTPKHLITATGQRVTLRCSPRSGDLSVYWYQQSLDQGLQFLIQYYNGEERAKGNILERFSAQQFPDLHSELNLSSLELGDSALYFCASSVNRGRETQYFGPGTRLLVL.

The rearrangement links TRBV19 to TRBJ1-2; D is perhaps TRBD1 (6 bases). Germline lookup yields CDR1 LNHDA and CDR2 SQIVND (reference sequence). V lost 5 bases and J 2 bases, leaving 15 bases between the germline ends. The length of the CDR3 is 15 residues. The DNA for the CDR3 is TGTGCCAGTAGTTCCACCCGACAGGCCAACTATGGCTACACCTTC. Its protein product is CASSSTRQANYGYTF.

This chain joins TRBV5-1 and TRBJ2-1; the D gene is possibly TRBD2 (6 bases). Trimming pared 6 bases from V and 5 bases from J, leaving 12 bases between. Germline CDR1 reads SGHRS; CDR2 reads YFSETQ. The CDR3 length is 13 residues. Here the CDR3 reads CASNGGDHNEQFF. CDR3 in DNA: TGCGCCAGCAACGGGGGAGATCACAATGAGCAGTTCTTC.

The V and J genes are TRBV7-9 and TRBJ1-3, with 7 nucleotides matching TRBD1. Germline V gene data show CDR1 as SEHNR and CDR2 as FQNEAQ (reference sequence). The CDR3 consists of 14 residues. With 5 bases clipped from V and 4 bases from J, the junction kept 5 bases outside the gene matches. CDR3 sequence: CASSPVGQGNTIYF. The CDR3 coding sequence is TGTGCCAGCAGCCCAGTGGGACAGGGAAACACCATATATTTT.